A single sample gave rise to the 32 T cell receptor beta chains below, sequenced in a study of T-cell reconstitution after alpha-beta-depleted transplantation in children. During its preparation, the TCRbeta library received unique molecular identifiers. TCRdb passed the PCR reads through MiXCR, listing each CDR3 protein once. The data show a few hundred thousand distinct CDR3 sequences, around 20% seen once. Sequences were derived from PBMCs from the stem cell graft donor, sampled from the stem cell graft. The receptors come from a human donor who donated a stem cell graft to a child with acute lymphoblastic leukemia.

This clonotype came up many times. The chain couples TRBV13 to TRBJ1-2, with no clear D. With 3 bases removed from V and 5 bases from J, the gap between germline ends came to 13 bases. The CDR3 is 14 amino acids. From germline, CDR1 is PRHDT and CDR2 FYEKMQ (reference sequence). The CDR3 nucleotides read TGTGCCAGCAGCTTCGGGCCTCGCCCTTATGGCTACACCTTC. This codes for CASSFGPRPYGYTF.

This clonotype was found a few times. The CDR3 nucleotides are TGTGCCAGCAGTTACCTGACGGGACTAGTCAATGAGCAGTTCTTC. Amino acids: CASSYLTGLVNEQFF. The chain recombines TRBV6-5 with TRBJ2-1, with 8 bases fitting TRBD2. V was clipped by 2 bases and J by 6 bases; unmatched bases: 6. The CDR3 extends over 15 amino acids. Germline CDR1 MNHEY, CDR2 SVGAGI.

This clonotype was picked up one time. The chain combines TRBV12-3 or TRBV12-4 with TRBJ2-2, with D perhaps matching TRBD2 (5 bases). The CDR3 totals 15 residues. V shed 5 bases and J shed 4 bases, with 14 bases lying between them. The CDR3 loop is CASSPPRAGTGELFF. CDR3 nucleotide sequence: TGTGCCAGCAGTCCGCCGCGGGCCGGCACCGGGGAGCTGTTTTTT.

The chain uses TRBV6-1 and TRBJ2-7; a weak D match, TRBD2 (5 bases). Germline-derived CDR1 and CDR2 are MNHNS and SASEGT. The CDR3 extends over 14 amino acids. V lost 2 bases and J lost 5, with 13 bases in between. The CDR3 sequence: CASSESGKVNEQYF. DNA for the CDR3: TGTGCCAGCAGTGAATCGGGGAAAGTCAACGAGCAGTACTTC.

DNA of the CDR3: TGTGCCAGCAGCGTCGCAGGGGGCGAATCTGCAGATACGCAGTATTTT. It translates to CASSVAGGESADTQYF. J is TRBJ2-3 and V is TRBV9; 8 bases fit TRBD1. The CDR3 is 16 amino acids. The junction had 9 bases not matched to a gene; V was cut back by 2 bases and J by 4 bases. Germline CDR1 and CDR2: SGDLS and YYNGEE.

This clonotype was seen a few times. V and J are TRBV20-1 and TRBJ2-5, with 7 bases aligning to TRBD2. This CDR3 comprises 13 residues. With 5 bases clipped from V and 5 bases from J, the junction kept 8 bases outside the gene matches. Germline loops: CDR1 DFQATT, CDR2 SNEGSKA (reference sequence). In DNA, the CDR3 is TGCAGTGCTGGAGCGGGGCTCTCGGAGACCCAGTACTTC. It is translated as CSAGAGLSETQYF.

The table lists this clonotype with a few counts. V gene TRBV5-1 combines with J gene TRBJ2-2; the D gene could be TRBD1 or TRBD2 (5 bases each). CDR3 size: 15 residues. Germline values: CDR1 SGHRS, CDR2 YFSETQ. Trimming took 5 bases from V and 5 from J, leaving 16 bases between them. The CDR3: CASRTGTQRTGELFF. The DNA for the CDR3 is TGCGCCAGCAGAACCGGGACCCAGAGGACCGGGGAGCTGTTTTTT.

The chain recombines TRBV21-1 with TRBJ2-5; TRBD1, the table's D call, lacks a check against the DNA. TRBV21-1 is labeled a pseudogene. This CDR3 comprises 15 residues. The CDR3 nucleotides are TGTGCCAGCAGCAATGGGGGGACAGTCCAAGAGACCCAGTACTTC. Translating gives CASSNGGTVQETQYF.

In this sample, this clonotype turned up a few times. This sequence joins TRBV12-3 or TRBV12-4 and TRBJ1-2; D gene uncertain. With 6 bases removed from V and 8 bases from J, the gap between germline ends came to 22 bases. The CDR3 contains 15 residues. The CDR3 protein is CASSSPRINIIGYTF. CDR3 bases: TGTGCCAGCAGCTCCCCTAGAATCAACATAATAGGCTACACCTTC.

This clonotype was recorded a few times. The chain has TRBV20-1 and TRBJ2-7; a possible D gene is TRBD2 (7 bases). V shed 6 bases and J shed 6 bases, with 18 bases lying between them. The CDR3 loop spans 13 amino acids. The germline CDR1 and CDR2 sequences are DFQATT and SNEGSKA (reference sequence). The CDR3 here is CSAQLGGPGEQYF. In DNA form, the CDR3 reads TGCAGTGCCCAATTGGGGGGGCCCGGCGAGCAGTACTTC.

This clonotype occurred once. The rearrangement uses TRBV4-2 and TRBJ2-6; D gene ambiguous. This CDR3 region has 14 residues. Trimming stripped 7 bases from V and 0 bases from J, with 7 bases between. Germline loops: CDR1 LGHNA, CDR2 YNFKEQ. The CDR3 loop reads CASTKISGANVLTF. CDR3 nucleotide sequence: TGTGCCAGCACCAAAATCTCTGGGGCCAACGTCCTGACTTTC.

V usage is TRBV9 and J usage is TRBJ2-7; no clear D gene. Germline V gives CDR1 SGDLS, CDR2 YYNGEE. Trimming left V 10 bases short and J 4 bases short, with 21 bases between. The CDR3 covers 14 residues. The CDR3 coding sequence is TGTGCCCCCACTGTACCCACCGAAGGATACGAGCAGTACTTC. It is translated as CAPTVPTEGYEQYF.

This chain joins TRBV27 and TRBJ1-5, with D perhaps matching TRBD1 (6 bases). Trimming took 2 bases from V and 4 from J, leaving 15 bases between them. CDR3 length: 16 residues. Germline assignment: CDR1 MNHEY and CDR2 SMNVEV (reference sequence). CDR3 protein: CASSLRWGQRNQPQHF. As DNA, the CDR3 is TGTGCCAGCAGTTTAAGATGGGGGCAGAGAAATCAGCCCCAGCATTTT.

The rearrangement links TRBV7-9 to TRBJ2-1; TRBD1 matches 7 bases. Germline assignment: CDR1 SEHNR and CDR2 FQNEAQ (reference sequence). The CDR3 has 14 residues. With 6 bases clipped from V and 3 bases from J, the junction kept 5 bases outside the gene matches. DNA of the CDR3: TGTGCCAGCAGGTCTGGGACAGTCTACAATGAGCAGTTCTTC. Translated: CASRSGTVYNEQFF.

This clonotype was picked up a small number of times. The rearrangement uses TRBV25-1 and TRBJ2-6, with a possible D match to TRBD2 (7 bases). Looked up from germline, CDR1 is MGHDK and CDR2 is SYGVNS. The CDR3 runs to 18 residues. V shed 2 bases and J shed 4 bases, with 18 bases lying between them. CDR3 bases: TGTGCCAGCAGTGAAGGGGACACGGGAGGATCGGGGGCCAACGTCCTGACTTTC. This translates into CASSEGDTGGSGANVLTF.

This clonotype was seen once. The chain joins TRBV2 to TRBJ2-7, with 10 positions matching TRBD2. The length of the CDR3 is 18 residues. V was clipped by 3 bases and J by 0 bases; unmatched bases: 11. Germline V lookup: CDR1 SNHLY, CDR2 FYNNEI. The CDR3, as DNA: TGTGCCAGCAGTGATGTCCCTAGCGGGAGTTTTTTCTCCTACGAGCAGTACTTC. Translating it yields CASSDVPSGSFFSYEQYF.

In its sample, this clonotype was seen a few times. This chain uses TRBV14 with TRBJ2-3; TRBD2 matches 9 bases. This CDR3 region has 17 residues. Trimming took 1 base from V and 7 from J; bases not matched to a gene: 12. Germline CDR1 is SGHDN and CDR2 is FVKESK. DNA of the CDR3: TGTGCCAGCAGCCAAGGACTAGCGGCCCCCTTGGTACATACGCAGTATTTT. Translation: CASSQGLAAPLVHTQYF.

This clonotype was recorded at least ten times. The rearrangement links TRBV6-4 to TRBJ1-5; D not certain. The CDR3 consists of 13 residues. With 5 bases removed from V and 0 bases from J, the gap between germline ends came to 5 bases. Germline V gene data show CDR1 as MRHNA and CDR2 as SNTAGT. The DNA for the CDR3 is TGTGCCAGCAGTCGGGGTAGCAATCAGCCCCAGCATTTT. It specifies CASSRGSNQPQHF.

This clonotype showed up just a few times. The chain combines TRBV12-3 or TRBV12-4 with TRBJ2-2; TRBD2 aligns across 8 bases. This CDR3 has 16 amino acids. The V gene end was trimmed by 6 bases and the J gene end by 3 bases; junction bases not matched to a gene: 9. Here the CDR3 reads CASSWGGGLDTGELFF. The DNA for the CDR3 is TGTGCCAGCAGCTGGGGCGGGGGACTAGACACCGGGGAGCTGTTTTTT.

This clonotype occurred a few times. The CDR3 nucleotides are TGTGCCAGCAGCCAAGGTGACAGGGAACGAGACACTGAAGCTTTCTTT. Translation: CASSQGDRERDTEAFF. This rearrangement joins TRBV14 to TRBJ1-1, with 7 bases lining up with TRBD1. V was clipped by 1 base and J by 3 bases; unmatched bases: 8. In germline, CDR1 is SGHDN, CDR2 FVKESK. The CDR3 extends over 16 amino acids.

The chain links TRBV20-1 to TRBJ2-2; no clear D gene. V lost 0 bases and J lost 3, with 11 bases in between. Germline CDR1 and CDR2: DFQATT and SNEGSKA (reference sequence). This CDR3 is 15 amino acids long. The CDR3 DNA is TGCAGTGCTAGAGATGGGCCAGCAGACACCGGGGAGCTGTTTTTT. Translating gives CSARDGPADTGELFF.

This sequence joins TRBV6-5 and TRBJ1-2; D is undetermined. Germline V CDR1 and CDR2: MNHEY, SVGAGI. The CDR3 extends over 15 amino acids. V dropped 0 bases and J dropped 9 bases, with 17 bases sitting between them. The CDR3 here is CASSYSTVARLSYTF. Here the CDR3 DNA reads TGTGCCAGCAGTTACTCCACGGTTGCAAGATTGAGCTACACCTTC.

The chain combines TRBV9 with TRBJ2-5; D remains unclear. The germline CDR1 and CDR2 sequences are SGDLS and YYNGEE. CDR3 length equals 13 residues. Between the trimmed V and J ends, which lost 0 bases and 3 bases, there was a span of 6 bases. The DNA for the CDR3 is TGTGCCAGCAGCGTAGGCGCGGAAGAGACCCAGTACTTC. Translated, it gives CASSVGAEETQYF.

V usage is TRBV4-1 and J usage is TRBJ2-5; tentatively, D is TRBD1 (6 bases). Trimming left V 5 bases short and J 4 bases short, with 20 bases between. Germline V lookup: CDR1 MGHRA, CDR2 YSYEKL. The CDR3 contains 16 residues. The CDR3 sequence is CASSILAGQTVETQYF. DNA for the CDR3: TGCGCCAGCAGCATTTTAGCCGGACAGACGGTAGAGACCCAGTACTTC.

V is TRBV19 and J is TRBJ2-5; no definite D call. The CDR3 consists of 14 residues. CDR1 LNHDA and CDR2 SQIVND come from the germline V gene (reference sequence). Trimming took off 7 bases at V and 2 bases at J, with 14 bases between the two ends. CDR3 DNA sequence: TGTGCCAGTACCCCCGGCGACAAACAAGAGACCCAGTACTTC. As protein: CASTPGDKQETQYF.

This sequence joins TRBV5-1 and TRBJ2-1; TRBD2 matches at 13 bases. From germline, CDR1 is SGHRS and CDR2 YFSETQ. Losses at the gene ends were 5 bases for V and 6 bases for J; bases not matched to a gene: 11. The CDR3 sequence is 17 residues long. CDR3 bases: TGCGCCAGCAGTTCACTAGCGGGAGGGCGGGGCGGCAATGAGCAGTTCTTC. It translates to CASSSLAGGRGGNEQFF.

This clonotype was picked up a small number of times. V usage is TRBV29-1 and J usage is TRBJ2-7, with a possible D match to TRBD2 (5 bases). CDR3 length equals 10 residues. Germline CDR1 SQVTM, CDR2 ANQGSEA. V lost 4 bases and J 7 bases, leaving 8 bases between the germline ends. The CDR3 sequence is CSVGEREQYF. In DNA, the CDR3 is TGCAGCGTTGGGGAGAGAGAGCAGTACTTC.

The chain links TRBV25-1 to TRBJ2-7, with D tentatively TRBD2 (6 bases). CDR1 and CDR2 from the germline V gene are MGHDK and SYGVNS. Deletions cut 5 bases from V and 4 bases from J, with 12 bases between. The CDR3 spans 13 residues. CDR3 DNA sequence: TGTGCCAGCAGTTCATCGGGAGAATACGAGCAGTACTTC. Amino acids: CASSSSGEYEQYF.

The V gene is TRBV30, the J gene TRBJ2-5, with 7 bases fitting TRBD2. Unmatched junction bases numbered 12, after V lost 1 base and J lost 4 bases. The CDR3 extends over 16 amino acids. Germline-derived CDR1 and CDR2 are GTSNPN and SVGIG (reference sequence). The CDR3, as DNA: TGTGCCTGGAGTGGTTTTATGATGGGGGGGGGAGAGACCCAGTACTTC. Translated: CAWSGFMMGGGETQYF. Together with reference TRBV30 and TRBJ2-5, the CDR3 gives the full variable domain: SQTIHQWPATLVQPVGSPLSLECTVEGTSNPNLYWYRQAAGRGLQLLFYSVGIGQISSEVPQNLSASRPQDRQFILSSKKLLLSDSGFYLCAWSGFMMGGGETQYFGPGTRLLVL.

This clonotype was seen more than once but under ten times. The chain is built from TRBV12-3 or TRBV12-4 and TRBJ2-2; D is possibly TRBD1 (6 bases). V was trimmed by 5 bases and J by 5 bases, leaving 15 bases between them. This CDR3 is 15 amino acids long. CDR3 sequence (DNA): TGTGCCAGCAGTGGTGGACAGTTGAGGACCGGGGAGCTGTTTTTT. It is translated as CASSGGQLRTGELFF.

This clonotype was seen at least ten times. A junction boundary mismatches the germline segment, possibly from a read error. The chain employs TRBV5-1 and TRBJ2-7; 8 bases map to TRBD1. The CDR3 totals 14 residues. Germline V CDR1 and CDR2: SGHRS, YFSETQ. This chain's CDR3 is CASSLGQASYEQYF. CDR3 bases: TGTGCCAGCAGTTTGGGACAGGCGAGCTACGAGCAGTACTTC.

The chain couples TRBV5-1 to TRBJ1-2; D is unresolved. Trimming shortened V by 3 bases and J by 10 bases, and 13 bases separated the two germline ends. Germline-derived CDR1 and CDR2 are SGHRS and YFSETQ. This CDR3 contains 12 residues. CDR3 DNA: TGCGCCAGCAGCTCAGATAATCTTGTCTACACCTTC. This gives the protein CASSSDNLVYTF. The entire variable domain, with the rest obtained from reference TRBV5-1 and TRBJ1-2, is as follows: KAGVTQTPRYLIKTRGQQVTLSCSPISGHRSVSWYQQTPGQGLQFLFEYFSETQRNKGNFPGRFSGRQFSNSRSEMNVSTLELGDSALYLCASSSDNLVYTFGSGTRLTVV.